The source of this T cell receptor beta chain is a study of T-cell memory formation after mild COVID-19. There are many counts of this clonotype. The antigen remains unidentified. 5'RACE with constant-segment primers yielded barcoded, UMI-tagged TCR alpha and TCR beta cDNA libraries. TCRdb independently ran MiXCR on the 5' RACE reads; one entry per CDR3 protein. The repertoire holds 390,000 or so distinct CDR3 sequences, 15% to 20% seen once, with 20% to 25% in the top ten. Study-wide points: Among CD4+ contracting clones, most were CM and EM, and CD8+ ones EMRA.

The CDR3 spans 12 residues. The germline gives CDR1 SQVTM, CDR2 ANQGSEA. V lost 2 bases, J lost 3 bases, and 5 bases lay in between. Material: PBMCs or a T cell subset sorted from them (not recorded which). This rearrangement joins TRBV29-1 to TRBJ2-1; D uncertain. This sequence originates from a man aged 18-30 years who had mild COVID-19 (a few samples of this study predate the infection). Cell type and time point are not known. The chain's CDR3 is CSVEIGYNEQFF. The CDR3, as DNA: TGCAGCGTTGAAATAGGCTACAATGAGCAGTTCTTC.